These 29 T cell receptor beta chains originate from one sample sequenced in a study of patients and donors after allogeneic stem cell transplantation. TCRdb re-called the RT-PCR reads with MiXCR, one entry per CDR3 protein. Of 900,000 to 1,000,000 distinct CDR3 sequences in the sample, around 17% were seen once. The sequenced sample consisted of blood, either unsorted or a sorted T cell fraction (not recorded which). All receptors come from a human donor who was either an allogeneic HSCT recipient or a stem cell or donor lymphocyte infusion donor (not recorded which). It is not recorded whose cells these are; they may come from a transplant donor.

This clonotype was detected a few times. CDR3 sequence: CASSSILAGLSYNEQFF. The CDR3 DNA sequence: TGTGCCAGCAGTTCTATACTAGCGGGCCTCTCCTACAATGAGCAGTTCTTC. The chain uses TRBV27 and TRBJ2-1; 9 bases match TRBD2. The length of the CDR3 is 17 residues. With V trimmed by 4 bases and J by 0 bases, 7 bases remained unmatched. CDR1 MNHEY and CDR2 SMNVEV come from the germline V gene (reference sequence).

This chain links TRBV3-1 with TRBJ2-1; 7 bases fit TRBD2. The CDR3 is 16 amino acids. Trimming cost V 3 bases and J 6 bases; bases outside gene matches: 11. Germline CDR1 reads LGHDT; CDR2 reads YNNKEL (reference sequence). The CDR3 sequence is CASSQRRDYPTNEQFF. CDR3 in DNA: TGTGCCAGCAGCCAGCGCCGGGACTACCCTACCAATGAGCAGTTCTTC.

This clonotype was picked up a small number of times. The CDR3 DNA sequence: TGCAGTGCTAGAGCGGCACCGAGGGATGAGCAGTTCTTC. Amino acid sequence: CSARAAPRDEQFF. The chain employs TRBV20-1 and TRBJ2-1, with D tentatively TRBD2 (5 bases). This CDR3 contains 13 residues. The germline V gene has CDR1 DFQATT and CDR2 SNEGSKA (reference sequence). V was shortened by 1 base and J by 8 bases, with 12 bases between the two germline ends.

This clonotype turned up a few times. V and J are TRBV6-7 and TRBJ1-2; possible D gene TRBD1, 6 bases. TRBV6-7 is an open reading frame whose function is uncertain. The CDR3 has 14 amino acids. The ends were cut back, 1 base at V and 4 bases at J, with 10 bases in the middle. CDR3 sequence (DNA): TGTGCCAGCAGTTACTTGGGGGCCAGCTATGGCTACACCTTC. It encodes CASSYLGASYGYTF.

A few counts support this clonotype. The chain is built from TRBV12-3 or TRBV12-4 and TRBJ2-7; no reliable D call. The V end was cut by 2 bases, the J end by 0 bases, with 8 bases between. This CDR3 has 14 residues. For the CDR3, the DNA is TGTGCCAGCAGTTTAACAGCCCACTCCTACGAGCAGTACTTC. Translation gives CASSLTAHSYEQYF.

The chain carries TRBV6-1 and TRBJ2-1, with D possibly TRBD2 on 6 matching bases. Trimming took 8 bases from V and 5 from J, leaving 19 bases between them. Germline CDR1 reads MNHNS; CDR2 reads SASEGT. This CDR3 has 15 residues. The CDR3 region has the DNA TGTGCCAGCTCGACGGAGGGGCTTACCCACAATGAGCAGTTCTTC. It is translated as CASSTEGLTHNEQFF.

V usage is TRBV20-1 and J usage is TRBJ1-2, with 9 bases lining up with TRBD1. The CDR3 is 14 residues long. The germline V gene has CDR1 DFQATT and CDR2 SNEGSKA (reference sequence). The V segment lost 3 bases and the J segment 8 bases; nucleotides outside the gene matches: 10. The CDR3 nucleotides read TGCAGTGCTAGGGGGACAGGGACGCTTAGCGGCTACACCTTC. This encodes CSARGTGTLSGYTF.

J is TRBJ1-2 and V is TRBV4-1, with TRBD1 identical over 7 bases. CDR3 length: 15 residues. Germline V gene sequence: CDR1 MGHRA, CDR2 YSYEKL. After removal of 0 bases from V and 3 bases from J, the junction contained 4 bases not matched to a gene. The DNA of the CDR3 is TGCGCCAGCAGCCAAGAGAGGGGGCCGGACTATGGCTACACCTTC. Translating it yields CASSQERGPDYGYTF.

The chain carries TRBV24-1 and TRBJ2-1; D is uncertain. This CDR3 region has 14 residues. V lost 3 bases, J lost 10 bases, and 15 bases lay in between. Germline V gene lookup returns CDR1 KGHDR and CDR2 SFDVKD. The CDR3 bases are TGTGCCACCAGTGATCCCGGTTCACACGACGAGCAGTTCTTC. The encoded protein is CATSDPGSHDEQFF.

In this sample, this clonotype turned up many times. The J gene is TRBJ2-2, the V gene TRBV3-1; no clear D. V was clipped by 6 bases and J by 5 bases, with 7 bases between them. The CDR3 covers 12 residues. Germline CDR1 reads LGHDT; CDR2 reads YNNKEL (reference sequence). The CDR3 DNA follows: TGTGCCAGCAGTCAGCGAACCGGGGAGCTGTTTTTT. It translates to CASSQRTGELFF.

This clonotype was detected a few times. The rearrangement uses TRBV6-5 and TRBJ2-7, with D possibly matching TRBD1 (5 bases). This CDR3 has 15 residues. The germline V gene has CDR1 MNHEY and CDR2 SVGAGI. The ends were cut back, 0 bases at V and 1 base at J, with 10 bases in the middle. This chain's CDR3 is CASSYSLAGSYEQYF. The CDR3 region has the DNA TGTGCCAGCAGTTACTCCCTGGCAGGGTCCTACGAGCAGTACTTC.

This clonotype has a single count. V and J are TRBV30 and TRBJ2-2; tentative D call: TRBD1 (6 bases). The germline gives CDR1 GTSNPN, CDR2 SVGIG (reference sequence). CDR3 size: 14 residues. V lost 4 bases, J lost 6 bases, and 15 bases lay in between. The CDR3 coding sequence is TGTGCCTGGACCTCGGGTCAGGGGCCCGGGGAGCTGTTTTTT. This encodes CAWTSGQGPGELFF.

In its sample, this clonotype was seen a few times. This rearrangement joins TRBV12-3 or TRBV12-4 to TRBJ2-7; 10 bases align to TRBD2. The V gene end was trimmed by 7 bases and the J gene end by 12 bases; junction bases not matched to a gene: 9. The CDR3 spans 12 residues. Here the CDR3 reads CASKGLAGVRYF. The CDR3 region has the DNA TGTGCCAGCAAGGGCCTAGCGGGGGTTAGGTACTTC.

The chain employs TRBV5-1 and TRBJ1-2; D unclear. The CDR3 consists of 14 residues. The V gene lost 0 bases and the J gene lost 6 bases, with 12 bases spanning the gap. Germline V gene data show CDR1 as SGHRS and CDR2 as YFSETQ. Here the CDR3 DNA reads TGCGCCAGCAGCTTGGAGGGATATAAGAATGGCTACACCTTC. Protein: CASSLEGYKNGYTF.

The V and J genes are TRBV4-3 and TRBJ1-4; 8 nucleotides agree with TRBD1. Germline values: CDR1 LGHNA, CDR2 YSLEER. The CDR3 runs to 15 residues. Trimming removed 6 bases from V and 7 bases from J; junction bases left unmatched: 10. The DNA of the CDR3 is TGCGCCAGCAGGGCAACTCAGGGGGCTGGTGAAAAACTGTTTTTT. Encoded protein: CASRATQGAGEKLFF.

This clonotype was picked up a small number of times. The CDR3 nucleotides are TGTGCCAGCAGTTACGGGACAGGGTACTCTGGAAACACCATATATTTT. Protein sequence: CASSYGTGYSGNTIYF. The chain uses TRBV6-5 and TRBJ1-3; 9 bases line up with TRBD1. V was clipped by 2 bases and J by 0 bases; unmatched bases: 2. The CDR3 sequence is 16 residues long. CDR1 MNHEY and CDR2 SVGAGI come from the germline V gene.

This clonotype was counted a few times. CDR3 amino acids: CASSLSGGRTTGELFF. CDR3 coding DNA: TGTGCCAGCAGTTTATCCGGGGGTCGAACGACCGGGGAGCTGTTTTTT. This sequence joins TRBV27 and TRBJ2-2; D perhaps matches TRBD2 (6 bases). The V end was cut by 0 bases, the J end by 5 bases, with 13 bases between. Germline CDR1 MNHEY, CDR2 SMNVEV (reference sequence). This CDR3 contains 16 residues.

The V call is TRBV6-1, the J call TRBJ2-3; D uncertain. Looked up from germline, CDR1 is MNHNS and CDR2 is SASEGT. The CDR3 has 15 amino acids. Deletions cut 2 bases from V and 5 bases from J, with 14 bases between. This CDR3 is CASSELGLLLDTQYF. CDR3 DNA sequence: TGTGCCAGCAGTGAATTAGGCCTACTTCTAGATACGCAGTATTTT.

This clonotype was counted at least ten times. This chain joins TRBV12-3 or TRBV12-4 and TRBJ2-1; 10 bases are a match to TRBD2. V was pared by 5 bases and J by 6 bases, with 4 bases of the junction left unmatched. The CDR3 covers 14 residues. The CDR3 nucleotides read TGTGCCAGCAGTCTCAGGACTAGCGGCAATGAGCAGTTCTTC. Amino acid sequence: CASSLRTSGNEQFF.

This clonotype was counted only a few times. This chain uses TRBV5-1 with TRBJ2-7; 9 positions agree with TRBD1. J gave up 6 bases and V 4 bases, and 5 bases lay outside the gene matches. This CDR3 has 13 amino acids. CDR1 SGHRS and CDR2 YFSETQ come from the germline V gene. The CDR3: CASSLGTGSEQYF. The DNA of the CDR3 is TGCGCCAGCAGCCTAGGGACAGGGAGCGAGCAGTACTTC. Drawing the rest from reference TRBV5-1 and TRBJ2-7, the complete variable domain is KAGVTQTPRYLIKTRGQQVTLSCSPISGHRSVSWYQQTPGQGLQFLFEYFSETQRNKGNFPGRFSGRQFSNSRSEMNVSTLELGDSALYLCASSLGTGSEQYFGPGTRLTVT.

This clonotype was seen more than once but under ten times. The gene calls are TRBV5-1 and TRBJ2-5, with no clear D. The CDR3 is made up of 15 amino acids. V was pared by 4 bases and J by 3 bases, with 16 bases between. Germline values: CDR1 SGHRS, CDR2 YFSETQ. CDR3 nucleotides: TGCGCCAGCAGCCCCTCTAGGGCAATAAAAGAGACCCAGTACTTC. The encoded protein is CASSPSRAIKETQYF.

This clonotype showed up just a few times. The V gene is TRBV12-3 or TRBV12-4, the J gene TRBJ1-2; tentatively, D is TRBD1 (5 bases). V lost 5 bases to trimming and J lost 7 bases, with 23 bases between them. The CDR3 is made up of 16 amino acids. The CDR3 DNA follows: TGTGCCAGCAGTAGAACTACGGGGCTCGGAAAGGGTGGCTACACCTTC. The encoded protein is CASSRTTGLGKGGYTF.

The chain carries TRBV25-1 and TRBJ2-2, with unresolved D. The CDR3 is 15 amino acids. Per the germline V gene, CDR1 is MGHDK and CDR2 is SYGVNS. The V end was cut by 3 bases, the J end by 1 base, with 9 bases between. The CDR3 loop is CASSDLVRNTGELFF. The CDR3 DNA follows: TGTGCCAGCAGTGACCTAGTAAGGAACACCGGGGAGCTGTTTTTT.

This chain links TRBV4-2 with TRBJ1-1, with 8 bases that match TRBD1. Germline-derived CDR1 and CDR2 are LGHNA and YNFKEQ. Trimming removed 1 base from V and 3 bases from J; junction bases left unmatched: 4. The CDR3 is 15 amino acids. CDR3 amino acids: CASSQGRTGHTEAFF. CDR3 DNA sequence: TGTGCCAGCAGCCAAGGGCGGACAGGGCACACTGAAGCTTTCTTT.

This clonotype was counted only a few times. The rearrangement joins TRBV6-1 to TRBJ2-1; 15 bases align to TRBD2. V trimming: 3 bases; J trimming: 15 bases; junction bases outside the gene matches: 6. The CDR3 consists of 14 residues. CDR1 MNHNS and CDR2 SASEGT come from the germline V gene. DNA of the CDR3: TGTGCCAGCAGTGACGGGACTAGCGGGGGGCCGCGGTTCTTC. Amino acids: CASSDGTSGGPRFF.

The chain combines TRBV7-3 with TRBJ2-1, with TRBD2 matching over 10 bases. There are 15 residues in the CDR3. The junction had 9 bases not matched to a gene; V was cut back by 5 bases and J by 8 bases. The germline gives CDR1 SGHTA, CDR2 FQGTGA. CDR3 bases: TGTGCCAGCAGCCTAGGACTAGCGGAGGCCCATGAGCAGTTCTTC. As protein: CASSLGLAEAHEQFF.

This clonotype has more than one count but fewer than ten. This rearrangement joins TRBV20-1 to TRBJ2-3; D is undetermined. The germline V and J ends were trimmed by 7 bases and 2 bases, with 10 bases remaining between them. CDR1 and CDR2 (germline): DFQATT, SNEGSKA (reference sequence). The CDR3 covers 12 residues. DNA of the CDR3: TGCAGTGGAAAAAGCCTCACAGATACGCAGTATTTT. Amino acids: CSGKSLTDTQYF.

This clonotype was counted a few times. The chain recombines TRBV7-8 with TRBJ2-1; 8 bases align to TRBD2. V dropped 5 bases and J dropped 0; count of bases not matched to a gene: 15. Germline lookup yields CDR1 SGHVS and CDR2 FQNEAQ. The CDR3 loop spans 19 amino acids. DNA of the CDR3: TGTGCCAGCAGCCCAAGCGACACCCAGCGGGGGAGCTCCTACAATGAGCAGTTCTTC. Translation: CASSPSDTQRGSSYNEQFF.

The V and J genes are TRBV5-1 and TRBJ2-2, with D possibly matching TRBD1 (6 bases). The CDR3 consists of 14 residues. The germline CDR1 and CDR2 sequences are SGHRS and YFSETQ. With 7 bases removed from V and 6 bases from J, the gap between germline ends came to 16 bases. Here the CDR3 DNA reads TGCGCCAGCGCGAGGGGGACCCCGGCCGGGGAGCTGTTTTTT. As protein: CASARGTPAGELFF.